These 22 T cell receptor beta chains share one sample of origin, sequenced in a study of chemoradiotherapy in HPV16-positive cancers. Only in-frame clones appear in the TCRdb table, and some are missing; sequencing was by immunoSEQ multiplex PCR. Among 9,500 to 12,000 clones listed, more than 85% were seen once. The sequencing used blood, collected from a patient who underwent chemoradiotherapy. The receptors originated from a human donor with HPV-associated anogenital cancer.

The rearrangement links TRBV19 to TRBJ1-2, with D perhaps TRBD1 (5 bases). This CDR3 has 14 amino acids. The ends were cut back, 10 bases at V and 0 bases at J, with 15 bases in the middle. CDR1 and CDR2 from the germline V gene are LNHDA and SQIVND (reference sequence). In DNA, the CDR3 is TGTGCCACCCACGGGACGGACTCTAACTATGGCTACACCTTC. This codes for CATHGTDSNYGYTF. Supplemented by reference TRBV19 and TRBJ1-2, the full variable domain reads DGGITQSPKYLFRKEGQNVTLSCEQNLNHDAMYWYRQDPGQGLRLIYYSQIVNDFQKGDIAEGYSVSREKKESFPLTVTSAQKNPTAFYLCATHGTDSNYGYTFGSGTRLTVV.

The CDR3 reads CASSQVRTGGVTGELFF. CDR3 in DNA: TGCGCCAGCAGCCAAGTTAGGACAGGGGGCGTCACCGGGGAGCTGTTTTTT. The chain combines TRBV4-1 with TRBJ2-2, with 11 bases lining up with TRBD1. J was trimmed by 4 bases and V by 1 base; bases with no gene match: 5. CDR3 length: 17 amino acids. Germline CDR1 reads MGHRA; CDR2 reads YSYEKL.

The chain has TRBV11-2 and TRBJ2-7; D could derive from TRBD1 or TRBD2 (7 bases each). CDR3 length: 15 amino acids. In germline, CDR1 is SGHAT, CDR2 FQNNGV. V dropped 4 bases and J dropped 0 bases, with 13 bases sitting between them. The CDR3 DNA reads TGTGCCAGCAGCTACCAGGGGGGGCCCTCCTACGAGCAGTACTTC. Protein: CASSYQGGPSYEQYF.

This sequence joins TRBV2 and TRBJ1-5; D not resolved. CDR1 SNHLY and CDR2 FYNNEI come from the germline V gene. Trimming stripped 2 bases from V and 2 bases from J, with 4 bases between. This CDR3 spans 13 amino acids. The CDR3: CASSEWGNQPQHF. The CDR3 DNA follows: TGTGCCAGCAGTGAATGGGGCAATCAGCCCCAGCATTTT.

This chain joins TRBV27 and TRBJ2-3, with D unclear. CDR1 and CDR2 from the germline V gene are MNHEY and SMNVEV (reference sequence). V dropped 7 bases and J dropped 1 base, with 15 bases sitting between them. The CDR3 spans 15 residues. For the CDR3, the DNA is TGTGCCAGCACGTTCTCTCGCAAGGGCACAGATACGCAGTATTTT. Protein sequence: CASTFSRKGTDTQYF.

The chain joins TRBV6-5 to TRBJ1-1; D is ambiguous. Germline values: CDR1 MNHEY, CDR2 SVGAGI. This CDR3 has 14 residues. V lost 2 bases and J 1 base, leaving 8 bases between the germline ends. The CDR3 spells CASSYESGNTEAFF. The DNA for the CDR3 is TGTGCCAGCAGTTACGAGTCCGGGAACACTGAAGCTTTCTTT.

V usage is TRBV4-2 and J usage is TRBJ2-2; the D is unclear. The CDR3 is 17 residues long. The V and J ends lost 1 base and 3 bases respectively, with 15 bases between them. Germline V gene sequence: CDR1 LGHNA, CDR2 YNFKEQ. The CDR3 DNA sequence: TGTGCCAGCAGCCAAGGGGGTTTCGGATCGGACACCGGGGAGCTGTTTTTT. The encoded protein is CASSQGGFGSDTGELFF.

V gene TRBV5-8 combines with J gene TRBJ1-2, with D uncertain. The CDR3 has 18 residues. V lost 3 bases, J lost 0 bases, and 21 bases lay in between. Germline values: CDR1 SGHTS, CDR2 YDEGEE. CDR3 residues: CASSSSLSGSGPNYGYTF. For the CDR3, the DNA is TGTGCCAGCAGCTCCTCCCTCTCGGGCAGCGGCCCTAACTATGGCTACACCTTC.

J is TRBJ1-1 and V is TRBV7-9; D gene uncertain. The CDR3 contains 12 residues. V was pared by 5 bases and J by 2 bases, with 6 bases between. Germline V gene data show CDR1 as SEHNR and CDR2 as FQNEAQ (reference sequence). CDR3 coding DNA: TGTGCCAGCAGCCGAATTAACACTGAAGCTTTCTTT. Translating gives CASSRINTEAFF.

This sequence joins TRBV5-4 and TRBJ2-5; no firm D call. CDR3 size: 14 residues. Trimming stripped 1 base from V and 11 bases from J, with 18 bases between. CDR1 SGHNT and CDR2 YYREEE come from the germline V gene (reference sequence). CDR3 bases: TGTGCCAGCAGCTTGCCTCGGCAGAATGGTCAGCAGTACTTC. Its protein is CASSLPRQNGQQYF.

The rearrangement uses TRBV5-1 and TRBJ2-5, with D perhaps matching TRBD1 (6 bases). Germline CDR1 SGHRS, CDR2 YFSETQ. The CDR3 is made up of 15 amino acids. The V and J ends lost 2 bases and 3 bases respectively, with 14 bases between them. The CDR3 DNA follows: TGCGCCAGCAGCTTTTTTAACAACAGGGAAGAGACCCAGTACTTC. Translating it yields CASSFFNNREETQYF.

This clone has more than one count but fewer than ten. This chain links TRBV6-5 with TRBJ1-2; D is unresolved. CDR3 size: 11 residues. The ends were cut back, 5 bases at V and 7 bases at J, with 8 bases in the middle. The germline V gene encodes CDR1 MNHEY and CDR2 SVGAGI. This CDR3 reads CASSHGGGYTF. The CDR3 region has the DNA TGTGCCAGCAGTCACGGAGGTGGCTACACCTTC.

The V call is TRBV19, the J call TRBJ2-3; possible D gene TRBD2, 5 bases. CDR3 length equals 14 residues. Trimming took off 6 bases at V and 3 bases at J, with 13 bases between the two ends. The germline gives CDR1 LNHDA, CDR2 SQIVND (reference sequence). Here the CDR3 reads CASSRRVRTDTQYF. CDR3 DNA sequence: TGTGCCAGTAGCAGGCGGGTTAGGACAGATACGCAGTATTTT.

The chain joins TRBV18 to TRBJ2-5; perhaps TRBD1 as D (5 bases). Germline-derived CDR1 and CDR2 are KGHSH and LQKENI. Trimming cost V 2 bases and J 1 base, with 14 bases left between them. The length of the CDR3 is 16 residues. The CDR3 DNA follows: TGTGCCAGCTCACCAAGTTTCGGACAAATCCAAGAGACCCAGTACTTC. The encoded protein is CASSPSFGQIQETQYF.

The chain employs TRBV11-3 and TRBJ2-6; D is unresolved. Germline CDR1 and CDR2: SGHNT and YENEEA. V lost 3 bases to trimming and J lost 0 bases, with 12 bases between them. This CDR3 spans 17 amino acids. DNA of the CDR3: TGTGCCAGCAGCTTGGGTACGTCGGGCTCTGGGGCCAACGTCCTGACTTTC. Translation: CASSLGTSGSGANVLTF.

The CDR3 loop is CASSFSAGGNTIYF. As DNA, the CDR3 is TGTGCCAGCAGCTTCTCGGCGGGGGGAAACACCATATATTTT. This chain connects TRBV5-4 to TRBJ1-3, with unresolved D. The length of the CDR3 is 14 residues. V shed 2 bases and J shed 4 bases, with 10 bases lying between them. From germline, CDR1 is SGHNT and CDR2 YYREEE (reference sequence).

The chain combines TRBV5-1 with TRBJ2-1; 11 positions agree with TRBD2. V shed 4 bases and J 7 bases; nucleotides not matched to a gene: 10. This CDR3 comprises 16 residues. Germline V gene sequence: CDR1 SGHRS, CDR2 YFSETQ. As DNA, the CDR3 is TGCGCCAGCAGCGCGGCCCCTAGCGGGGGGTGGAATGAGCAGTTCTTC. Amino acid sequence: CASSAAPSGGWNEQFF.

This sequence joins TRBV18 and TRBJ1-1, with 9 bases lining up with TRBD1. The V gene end was trimmed by 4 bases and the J gene end by 4 bases; junction bases not matched to a gene: 4. This CDR3 spans 14 amino acids. The germline gives CDR1 KGHSH, CDR2 LQKENI. The chain's CDR3 is CASSLGQGSTEAFF. The CDR3, as DNA: TGTGCCAGCTCACTGGGACAGGGAAGCACTGAAGCTTTCTTT.

The genes are TRBV4-2 and TRBJ2-7, with D uncertain. V gave up 4 bases and J gave up 4 bases, with 11 bases separating them. Per germline, CDR1 LGHNA and CDR2 YNFKEQ. The CDR3 extends over 13 amino acids. The CDR3 bases are TGTGCCAGCAGCCCCGCCGTGGGGTACGAGCAGTACTTC. Amino acid sequence: CASSPAVGYEQYF.

The rearrangement uses TRBV13 and TRBJ1-2; D is unclear. Germline V gives CDR1 PRHDT, CDR2 FYEKMQ (reference sequence). CDR3 length equals 12 residues. Trimming shortened V by 4 bases and J by 4 bases, and 7 bases separated the two germline ends. CDR3 protein: CASSSRRYGYTF. The CDR3 DNA sequence: TGTGCCAGCAGCTCCCGTCGCTATGGCTACACCTTC.

The rearrangement joins TRBV15 to TRBJ2-5, with D maybe TRBD2 (6 bases). This CDR3 spans 14 amino acids. Germline V gives CDR1 LNHNV, CDR2 YYDKDF (reference sequence). V lost 5 bases and J 1 base, leaving 11 bases between the germline ends. The CDR3 DNA follows: TGTGCCACCAGCCCTGGGGACTTCCAAGAGACCCAGTACTTC. Amino acid sequence: CATSPGDFQETQYF.

The rearrangement links TRBV7-3 to TRBJ2-7, with 9 bases fitting TRBD2. CDR3 size: 16 residues. Germline-derived CDR1 and CDR2 are SGHTA and FQGTGA. The J segment lost 2 bases and the V segment lost 5 bases, leaving 10 bases of the junction unmatched. CDR3 amino acids: CASSSSGGLIPYEQYF. The CDR3 DNA reads as TGTGCCAGCAGCAGTAGCGGGGGCCTTATACCCTACGAGCAGTACTTC.